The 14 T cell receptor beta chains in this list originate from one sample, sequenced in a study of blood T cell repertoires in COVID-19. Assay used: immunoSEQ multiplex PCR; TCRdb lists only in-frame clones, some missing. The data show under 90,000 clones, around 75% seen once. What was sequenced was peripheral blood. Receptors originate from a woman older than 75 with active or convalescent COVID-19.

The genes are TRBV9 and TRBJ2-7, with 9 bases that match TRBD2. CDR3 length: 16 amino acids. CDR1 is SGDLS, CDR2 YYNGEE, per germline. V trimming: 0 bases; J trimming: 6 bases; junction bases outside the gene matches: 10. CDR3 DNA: TGTGCCAGCAGCGTAGGCCGAGCGGGAGGTGGTGTCGAGCAGTACTTC. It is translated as CASSVGRAGGGVEQYF.

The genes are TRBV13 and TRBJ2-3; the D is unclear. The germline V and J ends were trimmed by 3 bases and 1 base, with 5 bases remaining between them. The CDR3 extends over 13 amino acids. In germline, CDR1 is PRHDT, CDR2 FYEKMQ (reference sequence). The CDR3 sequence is CASSLPGTDTQYF. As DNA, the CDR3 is TGTGCCAGCAGCTTGCCGGGCACAGATACGCAGTATTTT.

This chain's CDR3 is CASRGTVNQPQHF. The CDR3, as DNA: TGTGCCAGTAGGGGGACAGTCAATCAGCCCCAGCATTTT. The chain employs TRBV19 and TRBJ1-5; TRBD1 aligns across 7 bases. Germline V gene data show CDR1 as LNHDA and CDR2 as SQIVND (reference sequence). With V trimmed by 6 bases and J by 3 bases, 2 bases remained unmatched. This CDR3 spans 13 amino acids. The full variable domain, completed using reference TRBV19 and TRBJ1-5, is DGGITQSPKYLFRKEGQNVTLSCEQNLNHDAMYWYRQDPGQGLRLIYYSQIVNDFQKGDIAEGYSVSREKKESFPLTVTSAQKNPTAFYLCASRGTVNQPQHFGDGTRLSIL.

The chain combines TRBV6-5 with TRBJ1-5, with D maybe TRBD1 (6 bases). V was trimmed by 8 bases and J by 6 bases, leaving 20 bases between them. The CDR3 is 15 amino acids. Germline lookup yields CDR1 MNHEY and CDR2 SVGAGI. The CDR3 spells CASGGAGDRTQPQHF. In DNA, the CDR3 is TGTGCCAGCGGGGGGGCCGGGGATAGGACTCAGCCCCAGCATTTT.

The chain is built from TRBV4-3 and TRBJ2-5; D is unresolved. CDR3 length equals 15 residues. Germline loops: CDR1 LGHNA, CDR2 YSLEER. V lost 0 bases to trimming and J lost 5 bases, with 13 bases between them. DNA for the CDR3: TGCGCCAGCAGCCAAGACATCCGCCGAGAGGAGACCCAGTACTTC. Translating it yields CASSQDIRREETQYF.

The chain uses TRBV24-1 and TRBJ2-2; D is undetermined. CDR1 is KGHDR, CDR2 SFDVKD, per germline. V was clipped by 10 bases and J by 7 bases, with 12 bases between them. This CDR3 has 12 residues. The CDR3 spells CATALSGGELFF. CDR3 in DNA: TGTGCCACGGCACTTTCGGGCGGGGAGCTGTTTTTT.

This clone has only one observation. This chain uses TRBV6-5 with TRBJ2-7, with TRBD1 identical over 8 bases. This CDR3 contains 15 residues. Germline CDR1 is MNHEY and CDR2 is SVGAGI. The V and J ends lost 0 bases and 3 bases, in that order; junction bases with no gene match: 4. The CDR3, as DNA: TGTGCCAGCAGTTACTCCAGACAGGGGAACTACGAGCAGTACTTC. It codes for CASSYSRQGNYEQYF.

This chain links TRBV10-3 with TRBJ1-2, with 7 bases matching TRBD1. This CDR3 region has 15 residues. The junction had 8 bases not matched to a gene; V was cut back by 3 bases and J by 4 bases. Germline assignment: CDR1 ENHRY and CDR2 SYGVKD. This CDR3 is CAISDRQGVAYGYTF. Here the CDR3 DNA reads TGTGCCATCAGTGACCGACAGGGTGTAGCCTATGGCTACACCTTC.

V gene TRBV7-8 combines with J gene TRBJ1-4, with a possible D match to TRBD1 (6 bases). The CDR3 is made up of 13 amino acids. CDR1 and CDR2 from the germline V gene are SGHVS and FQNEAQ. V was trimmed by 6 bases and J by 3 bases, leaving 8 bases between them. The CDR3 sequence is CASRQGSNEKLFF. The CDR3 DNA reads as TGTGCCAGCAGGCAGGGGTCTAATGAAAAACTGTTTTTT.

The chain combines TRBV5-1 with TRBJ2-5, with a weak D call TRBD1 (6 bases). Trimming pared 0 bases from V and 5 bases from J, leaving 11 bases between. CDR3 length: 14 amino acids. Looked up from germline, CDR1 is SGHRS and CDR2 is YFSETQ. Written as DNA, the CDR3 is TGCGCCAGCAGCTTGGGGGGGCGTATGGAGACCCAGTACTTC. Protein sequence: CASSLGGRMETQYF.

CDR3 DNA sequence: TGCAGCTGGGGGGGGGCTGGAGAGACCCAGTACTTC. Protein sequence: CSWGGAGETQYF. This sequence joins TRBV29-1 and TRBJ2-5; perhaps TRBD2 as D (7 bases). The germline V gene has CDR1 SQVTM and CDR2 ANQGSEA. The CDR3 consists of 12 residues. The V gene lost 8 bases and the J gene lost 4 bases, with 14 bases spanning the gap.

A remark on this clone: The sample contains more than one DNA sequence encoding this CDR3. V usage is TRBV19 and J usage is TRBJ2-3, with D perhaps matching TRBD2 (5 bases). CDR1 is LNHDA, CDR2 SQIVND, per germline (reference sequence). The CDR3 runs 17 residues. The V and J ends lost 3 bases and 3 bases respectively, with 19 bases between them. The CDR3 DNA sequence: TGTGCCAGTAGTATTGATGCGGAGGATTGGGGTACAGATACGCAGTATTTT. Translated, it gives CASSIDAEDWGTDTQYF.

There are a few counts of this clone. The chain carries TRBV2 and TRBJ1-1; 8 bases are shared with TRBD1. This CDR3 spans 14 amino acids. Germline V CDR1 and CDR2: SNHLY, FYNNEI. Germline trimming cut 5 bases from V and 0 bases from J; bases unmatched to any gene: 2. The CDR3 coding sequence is TGTGCCAGCAGTAAGACAGGGGTGAACACTGAAGCTTTCTTT. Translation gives CASSKTGVNTEAFF.

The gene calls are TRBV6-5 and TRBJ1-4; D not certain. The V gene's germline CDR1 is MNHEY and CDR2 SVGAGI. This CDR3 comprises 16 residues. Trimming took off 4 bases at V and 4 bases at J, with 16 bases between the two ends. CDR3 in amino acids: CASSSDTAGGNEKLFF. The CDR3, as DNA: TGTGCCAGCAGTTCAGACACGGCAGGAGGTAATGAAAAACTGTTTTTT.